This T cell receptor (beta chain) emerged from a study of blood T cell repertoires in COVID-19. Study at large: T cells, B-cell-depleted T cells, or PBMCs supplied cDNA or gDNA.

TCRdb keeps only in-frame clones here, not all; method: immunoSEQ multiplex PCR. The table has under 300,000 clones, 75% to 90% seen once. This clone was recorded once. In terms of age and location, participants ranged from about 18 to 95 years and lived in about two dozen US areas. CDR1 is SQVTM, CDR2 ANQGSEA, per germline. With 4 bases clipped from V and 7 bases from J, the junction kept 11 bases outside the gene matches. The CDR3 is 16 residues long. Sequenced material: PBMCs or T cells enriched from blood (not recorded which). The TCR was taken from a woman in her thirties or forties who had recovered from COVID-19. The chain employs TRBV29-1 and TRBJ2-2; the match to TRBD2 covers 11 bases. The CDR3 loop reads CSVVDSGRAWGGELFF. CDR3 in DNA: TGCAGCGTTGTTGATAGCGGGAGGGCCTGGGGCGGGGAGCTGTTTTTT.